This TCR beta chain was retrieved from a study of blood T cells in healthy people across ages (dated by TCRdb to the mid-2010s). For the wider study: In model experiments, template switching captured about one uniquely barcoded TCR beta cDNA molecule for every two T cells. Four age groups were formed from the donors: young (average roughly 16 years), middle-aged (approximately 40), aged (about 62) and long-lived (around 82). The study analyzed two additional independent replicas of 1 million unique cDNA reads from the same blood draw for two donors, one aged 18 to 29 and one aged 80 or older. Age-related changes in TCR beta repertoire diversity were measured in the study by deep sequencing normalized with unique cDNA molecular identifiers. Donors of different ages were randomly distributed across sequencing lanes to avoid experimental bias.

The library came from 5' RACE. This sample was sequenced with an Illumina HiSeq 2500. A second PCR of about 7 to 12 cycles was run with a J-beta primer mix and a sample-barcoded 5' primer. A template-switch 5' adaptor carrying 12 random nucleotides introduced a unique molecular identifier onto each TCR beta cDNA molecule. Each sample yielded at least 2.5 million CDR3-containing paired-end reads. First-strand cDNA synthesis was performed from all RNA using the Mint cDNA synthesis kit, with priming by a TRBC-specific oligonucleotide. Following uracil-DNA glycosylase treatment, a first 18-cycle PCR with universal primers M1SS and BC2_uni_R was performed on all cDNA. Per the source publication's procedure: Normalization of each sample was performed by random selection of 1 million high-quality reads, each carrying a distinct molecular identifier. Reads sharing molecular identifiers were discarded rather than binned into consensus sequences. MiTCR, with a Q25 quality threshold and the strictest error-elimination algorithm, was used for CDR3 identification, clonotype clustering and error correction. Lower-bound total TCR beta diversity was estimated with a nonparametric unseen species model using Euler transformation. The raw public reads went through TCRdb reprocessing: fastp at Q25, MiXCR clone calling, in-frame beta chains kept. Entries that share a CDR3 protein sequence are merged under the most common genes and DNA. The V and J calls, along with clone size, are taken from TCRdb and not from the paper's own processing. For this sample the table gives 1.5 million to 2 million distinct CDR3 sequences, of which 49% were detected only once. Less than 2.5% of the sample rests with the top ten.

The investigation overall reported the following: Because profiling used bulk unsorted PBMCs, naive and antigen-experienced compartments could not be compared conclusively. As age increased, observed TCR beta diversity per million T cells dropped in a roughly linear way, and a significant reduction was already evident by age 40. The percentage of naive T cells measured by flow cytometry correlated strongly with observed TCR beta diversity. Compared with the aged group, the long-lived group had more naive CD4+ T cells, fewer expanded clones and increased TCR diversity, a pattern suggesting age selection. Estimates of total diversity from one million sequenced T cells were regarded as lower bounds and underestimates. Because donor CMV infection status was unknown, age-related changes in expanded clonotypes were potentially confounded.

The germline V gene gives CDR1 as SQVTM and CDR2 as ANQGSEA. At the junction V is shortened by 7 bases and J by 7 bases, with 19 bases in between. The CDR3, from cysteine to phenylalanine, totals 13 residues. The retained sequence is limited to the CDR3, 39 bases, with the frame set at the first base. The roughly 39 donors, aged about 6 to 95 years, were systemically healthy Caucasian individuals from Russia. Each donor gave 8 to 10 milliliters of peripheral blood, collected into EDTA-treated Vacutainer tubes. Ficoll-Paque density-gradient centrifugation was used to isolate PBMCs, with at least 7 million obtained per sample. Trizol reagent was used to extract total RNA from the PBMCs, yielding at least 5.5 micrograms per sample. For every donor, an aliquot of PBMCs went through flow cytometry to measure the percentages of naive CD45RAhigh/CD27high T cells. Remarks on this clonotype: This receptor's antigen is unknown. Per-base quality was not reported, and no clone a single base away is much larger than it.

Sequencing used blood. The sequence links TRBV29-1 to TRBJ1-2; matching of 5 bases hints at TRBD1 as the D gene. This sequence was found in a woman aged 40 to 50 in good health. The base sequence is TGCAGCGCAGCCAGGGTGACCTCGGGTGGCTACACCTTC. It specifies CSAARVTSGGYTF.